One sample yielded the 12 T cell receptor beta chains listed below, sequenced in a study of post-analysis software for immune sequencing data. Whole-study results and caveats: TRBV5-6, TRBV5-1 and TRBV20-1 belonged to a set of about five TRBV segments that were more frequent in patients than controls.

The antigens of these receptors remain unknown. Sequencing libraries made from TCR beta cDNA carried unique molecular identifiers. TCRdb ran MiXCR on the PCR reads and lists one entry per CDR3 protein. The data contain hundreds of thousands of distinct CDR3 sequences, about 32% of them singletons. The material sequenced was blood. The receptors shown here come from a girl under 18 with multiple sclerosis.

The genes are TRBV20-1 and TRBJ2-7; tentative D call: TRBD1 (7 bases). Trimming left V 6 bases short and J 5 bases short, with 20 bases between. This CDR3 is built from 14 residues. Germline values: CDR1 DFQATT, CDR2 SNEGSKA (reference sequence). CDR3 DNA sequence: TGCAGTGCCAGGGGGGTGCGAACCTCGAACGAGCAGTACTTC. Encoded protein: CSARGVRTSNEQYF.

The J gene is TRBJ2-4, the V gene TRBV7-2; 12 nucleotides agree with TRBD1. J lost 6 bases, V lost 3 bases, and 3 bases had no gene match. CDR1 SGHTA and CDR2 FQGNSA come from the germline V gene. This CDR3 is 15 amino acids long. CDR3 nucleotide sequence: TGTGCCAGCAGCTTGGGACAGGGGGCTGTAAACATTCAGTACTTC. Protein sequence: CASSLGQGAVNIQYF. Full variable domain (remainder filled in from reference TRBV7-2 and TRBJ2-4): GAGVSQSPSNKVTEKGKDVELRCDPISGHTALYWYRQSLGQGLEFLIYFQGNSAPDKSGLPSDRFSAERTGGSVSTLTIQRTQQEDSAVYLCASSLGQGAVNIQYFGAGTRLSVL.

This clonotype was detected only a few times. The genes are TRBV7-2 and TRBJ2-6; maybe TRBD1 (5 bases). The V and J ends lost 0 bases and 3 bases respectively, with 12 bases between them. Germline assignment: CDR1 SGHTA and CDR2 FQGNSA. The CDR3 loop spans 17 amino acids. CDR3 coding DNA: TGTGCCAGCAGCTTAGCGGTCAGGGTTGGTGGGGCCAACGTCCTGACTTTC. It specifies CASSLAVRVGGANVLTF.

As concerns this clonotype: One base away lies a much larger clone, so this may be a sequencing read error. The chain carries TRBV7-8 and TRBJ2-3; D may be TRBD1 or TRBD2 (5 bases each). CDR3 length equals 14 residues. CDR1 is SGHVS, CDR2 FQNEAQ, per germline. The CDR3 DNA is TGTACCAGCAGCTTACTAGGGGCTGGAGATACGCAGTATTTT. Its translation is CTSSLLGAGDTQYF.

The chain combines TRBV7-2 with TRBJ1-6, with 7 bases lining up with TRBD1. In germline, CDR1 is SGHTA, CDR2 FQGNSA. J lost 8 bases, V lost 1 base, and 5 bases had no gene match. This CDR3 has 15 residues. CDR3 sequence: CASSLEGTAHSPLHF. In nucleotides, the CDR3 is TGTGCCAGCAGCTTAGAAGGGACAGCCCATTCACCCCTCCACTTT.

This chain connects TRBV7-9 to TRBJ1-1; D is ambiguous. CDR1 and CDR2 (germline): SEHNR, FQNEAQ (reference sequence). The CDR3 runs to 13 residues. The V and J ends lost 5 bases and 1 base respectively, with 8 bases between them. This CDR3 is CASSLNWNTEAFF. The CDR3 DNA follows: TGTGCCAGCAGCCTTAACTGGAACACTGAAGCTTTCTTT.

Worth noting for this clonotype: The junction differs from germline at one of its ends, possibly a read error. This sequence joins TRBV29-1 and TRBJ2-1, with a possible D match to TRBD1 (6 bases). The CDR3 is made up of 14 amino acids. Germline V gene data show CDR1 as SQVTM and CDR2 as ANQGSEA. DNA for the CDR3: TGCAGCGTGATTGGGACATTCTCCAACAATGAGCAGTTCTTC. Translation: CSVIGTFSNNEQFF.

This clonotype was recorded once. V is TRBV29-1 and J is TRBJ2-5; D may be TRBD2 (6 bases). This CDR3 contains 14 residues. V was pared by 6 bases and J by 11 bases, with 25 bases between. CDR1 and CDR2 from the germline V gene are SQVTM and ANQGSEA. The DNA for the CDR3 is TGCAGCGTCGCCAAAGCGGGTACCTACAATGAGCAGTACTTC. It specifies CSVAKAGTYNEQYF. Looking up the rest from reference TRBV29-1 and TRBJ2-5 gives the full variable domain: SAVISQKPSRDICQRGTSLTIQCQVDSQVTMMFWYRQQPGQSLTLIATANQGSEATYESGFVIDKFPISRPNLTFSTLTVSNMSPEDSSIYLCSVAKAGTYNEQYFGPGTRLLVL.

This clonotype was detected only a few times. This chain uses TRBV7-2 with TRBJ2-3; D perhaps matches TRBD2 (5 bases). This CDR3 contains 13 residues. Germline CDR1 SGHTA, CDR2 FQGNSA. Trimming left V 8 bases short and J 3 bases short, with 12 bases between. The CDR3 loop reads CASRDPPTDTQYF. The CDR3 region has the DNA TGTGCCAGCCGGGATCCTCCGACAGATACGCAGTATTTT. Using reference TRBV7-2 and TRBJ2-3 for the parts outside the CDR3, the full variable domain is GAGVSQSPSNKVTEKGKDVELRCDPISGHTALYWYRQSLGQGLEFLIYFQGNSAPDKSGLPSDRFSAERTGGSVSTLTIQRTQQEDSAVYLCASRDPPTDTQYFGPGTRLTVL.

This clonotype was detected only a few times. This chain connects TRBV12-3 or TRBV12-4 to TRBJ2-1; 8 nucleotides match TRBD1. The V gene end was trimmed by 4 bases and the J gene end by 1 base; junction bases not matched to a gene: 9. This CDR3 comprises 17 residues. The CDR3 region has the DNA TGTGCCAGCAGTTCACCCGGGACAGGCATTTCCTACAATGAGCAGTTCTTC. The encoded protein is CASSSPGTGISYNEQFF.

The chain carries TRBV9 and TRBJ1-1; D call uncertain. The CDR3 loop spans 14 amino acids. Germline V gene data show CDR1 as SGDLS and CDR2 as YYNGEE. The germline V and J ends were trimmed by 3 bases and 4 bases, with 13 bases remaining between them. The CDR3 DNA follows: TGTGCCAGCAGCGCAGACCCCGGGGTCACTGAAGCTTTCTTT. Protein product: CASSADPGVTEAFF.

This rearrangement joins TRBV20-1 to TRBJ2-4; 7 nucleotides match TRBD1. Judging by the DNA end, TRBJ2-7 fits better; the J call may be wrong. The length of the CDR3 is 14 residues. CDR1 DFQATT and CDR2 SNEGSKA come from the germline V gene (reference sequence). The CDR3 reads CSAQKGQVPHEQYF. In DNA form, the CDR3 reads TGCAGTGCTCAAAAAGGACAGGTTCCTCACGAGCAGTACTTC.